The clone carrying this TCR beta chain was seen just once. Its target is not known. The data were obtained in a study of blood T cells in healthy people across ages. Study-level findings and limits: Researchers deemed the diversity estimates from one million T cells underestimates.

Those donating, healthy Caucasian individuals from Russia, were aged roughly 6 to 100. From germline, CDR1 is DFQATT and CDR2 SNEGSKA (reference sequence). The junction had 13 bases not matched to a gene; V was cut back by 6 bases and J by 4 bases. This CDR3 is built from 15 residues. The use of a sample-barcoded 5' primer and a J-beta primer mix characterized a second PCR of about 6 to 11 cycles. TCRdb analysed the 5' RACE reads with MiXCR anew, one entry per CDR3 protein. This sample has almost 1 million distinct CDR3 sequences, with roughly 51% found just once. This clonotype originated in a woman aged 55-69 years in good health. Sequencing was done on a sample of blood. This chain uses TRBV20-1 with TRBJ2-5; 8 nucleotides agree with TRBD2. The CDR3 DNA is TGCAGTGCCCACACCGGGACTAGGAAGGGAGAGACCCAGTACTTC. Translation gives CSAHTGTRKGETQYF.